This T cell receptor (beta chain) was identified in a study of T cells in Graves' hyperthyroidism and ophthalmopathy. Study-level points and caveats: Patients with ophthalmopathy were separated from those with stable hyperthyroidism by a 13 V-J model. In the blood, most expanded thyroid clonotypes above 0.001 appeared as well.

Researchers took RNA transcripts and amplified the TCR beta CDR3 regions from them. During a first-round RT-PCR of the TCR CDR3, the HTBI primer set was used. TCRdb re-called the multiplex PCR reads with MiXCR, one entry per CDR3 protein. The sample holds hundreds of thousands of distinct CDR3 sequences, roughly 15% seen once. Criteria for exclusion of patients were uncontrolled infection, other autoimmune disease, pregnancy or lactation. Diagnoses rested on clinical symptoms, serum thyroxine and TRAb, thyroid ultrasound and orbital computed tomography. This clonotype appeared many times. No antigen is known for it. Germline values: CDR1 LGHNA, CDR2 YSLEER. V was clipped by 0 bases and J by 4 bases, with 15 bases between them. There are 16 residues in the CDR3.

The sequenced material came from blood. The gene calls are TRBV4-3 and TRBJ1-2; D might be TRBD1 (5 bases). The TCR was taken from a woman aged 50 to 60 with Graves' ophthalmopathy. The CDR3 DNA sequence: TGCGCCAGCAGCCAAGATGAAGCAGGGATCGGCTATGGCTACACCTTC. Amino acids: CASSQDEAGIGYGYTF.